The 24 T cell receptor beta chains in this list originate from one sample, sequenced in a study of CD8 T cells in Susac syndrome. Reverse transcription of about 0.5 to 1 ug RNA used random hexamers. Each CDR3 protein gets one entry after TCRdb re-called the immunoSEQ multiplex PCR reads with MiXCR. The repertoire holds about 73,000 distinct CDR3 sequences, with approximately 94% as singletons. The sample comprised CD8+ T cells from PBMCs. These receptors were taken from a human donor with multiple sclerosis.

This chain links TRBV6-5 with TRBJ2-1; 9 positions match TRBD1. The ends lost 3 bases at V and 0 bases at J; junction bases unmatched: 6. The CDR3 spans 17 residues. CDR1 MNHEY and CDR2 SVGAGI come from the germline V gene. CDR3 coding DNA: TGTGCCAGCAGTTATTCCGGGACAGGGAGCTCCTACAATGAGCAGTTCTTC. Protein: CASSYSGTGSSYNEQFF.

The genes are TRBV7-3 and TRBJ1-1; D perhaps matches TRBD1 (5 bases). Trimming removed 4 bases from V and 4 bases from J, with 10 bases in between. Germline V gene lookup returns CDR1 SGHTA and CDR2 FQGTGA. The CDR3 sequence is 13 residues long. This CDR3 reads CASSYSGATEAFF. The CDR3 DNA reads as TGTGCCAGCAGCTACTCTGGGGCCACTGAAGCTTTCTTT.

The CDR3 DNA reads as TGTGCCAGTTTTCCCGTTCTAGCACGCGATACAGATACGCAGTATTTT. Translation gives CASFPVLARDTDTQYF. The chain carries TRBV19 and TRBJ2-3; a weak D match, TRBD2 (5 bases). Germline assignment: CDR1 LNHDA and CDR2 SQIVND (reference sequence). The V end was cut by 8 bases, the J end by 3 bases, with 21 bases between. CDR3 length equals 16 residues.

This clonotype turned up a few times. The chain joins TRBV29-1 to TRBJ2-7; 7 nucleotides line up with TRBD1. CDR1 and CDR2 from the germline V gene are SQVTM and ANQGSEA. The CDR3 totals 14 residues. Trimming removed 1 base from V and 2 bases from J; junction bases left unmatched: 5. The CDR3 DNA reads TGCAGCGTTGAAGGAGGGGACAGAGCCTACGAGCAGTACTTC. Encoded protein: CSVEGGDRAYEQYF.

This chain uses TRBV27 with TRBJ2-5; tentative D call: TRBD2 (6 bases). The V gene's germline CDR1 is MNHEY and CDR2 SMNVEV (reference sequence). This CDR3 contains 13 residues. Trimming shortened V by 6 bases and J by 7 bases, and 15 bases separated the two germline ends. The CDR3 nucleotides read TGTGCCAGCAGGGGGACTGAGCTTGGGACCCAGTACTTC. This gives the protein CASRGTELGTQYF.

The chain links TRBV30 to TRBJ2-5; D is unclear. The CDR3 sequence is 13 residues long. V lost 5 bases and J 3 bases, leaving 13 bases between the germline ends. Germline-derived CDR1 and CDR2 are GTSNPN and SVGIG (reference sequence). CDR3 sequence reads: CAWSDPTKETQYF. In DNA, the CDR3 is TGTGCCTGGTCGGACCCAACCAAAGAGACCCAGTACTTC.

The V and J genes are TRBV19 and TRBJ2-3; D assignment may be TRBD1 or TRBD2 (5 bases each). This CDR3 has 16 amino acids. V shed 3 bases and J shed 2 bases, with 15 bases lying between them. Per the germline V gene, CDR1 is LNHDA and CDR2 is SQIVND (reference sequence). DNA of the CDR3: TGTGCCAGTAGTATCTCCAGGGAGTATCCCACAGATACGCAGTATTTT. Protein: CASSISREYPTDTQYF.

The chain is built from TRBV12-5 and TRBJ1-2; TRBD1 matches at 9 bases. The junction had 6 bases not matched to a gene; V was cut back by 6 bases and J by 1 base. Per germline, CDR1 LGHNT and CDR2 FRNRAP. This CDR3 has 15 residues. In DNA, the CDR3 is TGTGCTAGTGGCCCCGGGACAGGGAATAACTATGGCTACACCTTC. Protein sequence: CASGPGTGNNYGYTF. Full variable domain (rest looked up from reference TRBV12-5 and TRBJ1-2): DARVTQTPRHKVTEMGQEVTMRCQPILGHNTVFWYRQTMMQGLELLAYFRNRAPLDDSGMPKDRFSAEMPDATLATLKIQPSEPRDSAVYFCASGPGTGNNYGYTFGSGTRLTVV.

The chain has TRBV6-5 and TRBJ2-3; D call uncertain. Trimming pared 2 bases from V and 4 bases from J, leaving 13 bases between. CDR3 length: 15 residues. Germline CDR1 reads MNHEY; CDR2 reads SVGAGI. The CDR3 DNA is TGTGCCAGCAGTTACGACATCCAGTCCGCAGATACGCAGTATTTT. This sequence encodes CASSYDIQSADTQYF.

This clonotype was detected only once. The chain couples TRBV12-3 or TRBV12-4 to TRBJ1-5; D unresolved. V was clipped by 6 bases and J by 3 bases, with 12 bases between them. The CDR3 spans 14 residues. CDR3 in DNA: TGTGCCAGCAGAAAAGGGTTTGCCAATCAGCCCCAGCATTTT. This encodes CASRKGFANQPQHF.

CDR3 protein: CASSLDRGAYGYTF. The CDR3 region has the DNA TGTGCCAGCAGCTTGGACAGGGGAGCCTATGGCTACACCTTC. This chain links TRBV7-2 with TRBJ1-2, with 9 bases identical to TRBD1. Germline V gives CDR1 SGHTA, CDR2 FQGNSA. Trimming removed 3 bases from V and 4 bases from J; junction bases left unmatched: 3. The CDR3 is made up of 14 amino acids.

The CDR3 is CASSPTGTSGYNEQFF. Here the CDR3 DNA reads TGTGCCAGCAGCCCAACCGGGACTAGCGGTTACAATGAGCAGTTCTTC. This chain joins TRBV7-9 and TRBJ2-1; TRBD2 matches 11 bases. CDR1 is SEHNR and CDR2 is FQNEAQ in the germline V gene (reference sequence). The CDR3 contains 16 residues. The J segment lost 4 bases and the V segment lost 5 bases, leaving 7 bases of the junction unmatched.

J is TRBJ1-5 and V is TRBV5-4; the match to TRBD1 covers 7 bases. The V and J ends lost 5 bases and 7 bases, in that order; junction bases with no gene match: 3. The germline CDR1 and CDR2 sequences are SGHNT and YYREEE (reference sequence). The CDR3 is made up of 12 amino acids. The CDR3 DNA sequence: TGTGCCAGCAGATCACAGGGGCAGCCCCAGCATTTT. The encoded protein is CASRSQGQPQHF.

The chain couples TRBV9 to TRBJ2-2; no reliable D call. Trimming took 2 bases from V and 3 from J, leaving 2 bases between them. CDR1 and CDR2 from the germline V gene are SGDLS and YYNGEE. The CDR3 loop spans 12 amino acids. The CDR3 reads CASSVDTGELFF. Written as DNA, the CDR3 is TGTGCCAGCAGCGTGGACACCGGGGAGCTGTTTTTT.

Here the CDR3 DNA reads TGTGCCAGTAGCCCCGGACAGGGAGGCACAGATACGCAGTATTTT. Protein sequence: CASSPGQGGTDTQYF. The chain uses TRBV19 and TRBJ2-3; 8 bases agree with TRBD1. There are 15 residues in the CDR3. CDR1 is LNHDA, CDR2 SQIVND, per germline (reference sequence). Trimming cost V 6 bases and J 1 base; bases outside gene matches: 6.

The chain is built from TRBV29-1 and TRBJ1-2; D perhaps matches TRBD1 (5 bases). The CDR3 spans 14 residues. V was pared by 4 bases and J by 5 bases, with 17 bases between. Germline V gives CDR1 SQVTM, CDR2 ANQGSEA. The CDR3 DNA follows: TGCAGCGTTGGACCGGGACCGAAGGCTTATGGCTACACCTTC. The encoded protein is CSVGPGPKAYGYTF.

This clonotype was seen only once. The genes are TRBV7-9 and TRBJ1-5; 8 nucleotides agree with TRBD1. Losses at the gene ends were 5 bases for V and 5 bases for J; bases not matched to a gene: 8. Germline CDR1 SEHNR, CDR2 FQNEAQ (reference sequence). The length of the CDR3 is 15 residues. CDR3 coding DNA: TGTGCCAGCAGCCCCCCCGACAGGGGCGATCAGCCCCAGCATTTT. Its protein product is CASSPPDRGDQPQHF.

The V and J genes are TRBV19 and TRBJ2-1; unclear D gene. Germline V gene sequence: CDR1 LNHDA, CDR2 SQIVND (reference sequence). Trimming removed 5 bases from V and 7 bases from J, with 9 bases in between. CDR3 size: 12 residues. In nucleotides, the CDR3 is TGTGCCAGTAGTGGTAGAGGAAATGAGCAGTTCTTC. As protein: CASSGRGNEQFF.

V and J are TRBV15 and TRBJ2-7; D ambiguous. Trimming shortened V by 0 bases and J by 2 bases, and 11 bases separated the two germline ends. The CDR3 contains 15 residues. Germline CDR1 LNHNV, CDR2 YYDKDF (reference sequence). The CDR3, as DNA: TGTGCCACCAGCAGAGATATACCAGATACCTACGAGCAGTACTTC. Translated, it gives CATSRDIPDTYEQYF.

The CDR3 here is CASSLQGGRIETQYF. CDR3 bases: TGTGCCAGCAGTCTCCAGGGTGGGAGAATTGAGACCCAGTACTTC. The gene calls are TRBV27 and TRBJ2-5, with D tentatively TRBD1 or TRBD2 (5 bases each). Germline V gene lookup returns CDR1 MNHEY and CDR2 SMNVEV (reference sequence). The V end was cut by 5 bases, the J end by 5 bases, with 18 bases between. The CDR3 consists of 15 residues.

This rearrangement joins TRBV13 to TRBJ2-2, with 7 bases lining up with TRBD1. Unmatched junction bases numbered 7, after V lost 5 bases and J lost 7 bases. Germline CDR1 and CDR2: PRHDT and FYEKMQ (reference sequence). The CDR3 spans 14 residues. CDR3 in amino acids: CASSPRQGVGELFF. CDR3 nucleotide sequence: TGTGCCAGCAGCCCACGACAGGGTGTCGGGGAGCTGTTTTTT.

The chain is built from TRBV4-1 and TRBJ1-2, with D tentatively TRBD1 (5 bases). This CDR3 contains 17 residues. V lost 0 bases to trimming and J lost 2 bases, with 16 bases between them. Germline assignment: CDR1 MGHRA and CDR2 YSYEKL. In DNA, the CDR3 is TGCGCCAGCAGCCAAGAGGGGCAGGGAAACAGAAACTATGGCTACACCTTC. This translates into CASSQEGQGNRNYGYTF.

This clonotype showed up just once. The J gene is TRBJ2-7, the V gene TRBV5-1, with a possible D match to TRBD2 (6 bases). CDR1 and CDR2 (germline): SGHRS, YFSETQ. The CDR3 runs to 14 residues. The V gene lost 1 base and the J gene lost 4 bases, with 12 bases spanning the gap. The CDR3 region is CASSLRRDFYEQYF. The CDR3 nucleotides are TGCGCCAGCAGCTTGCGTCGGGACTTTTACGAGCAGTACTTC.

The chain uses TRBV7-9 and TRBJ2-2; no firm D call. Trimming took 4 bases from V and 7 from J, leaving 7 bases between them. The CDR3 sequence is 12 residues long. Germline lookup yields CDR1 SEHNR and CDR2 FQNEAQ (reference sequence). The CDR3 is CASSSPDGELFF. The CDR3 DNA reads TGTGCCAGCAGCTCCCCGGACGGGGAGCTGTTTTTT.